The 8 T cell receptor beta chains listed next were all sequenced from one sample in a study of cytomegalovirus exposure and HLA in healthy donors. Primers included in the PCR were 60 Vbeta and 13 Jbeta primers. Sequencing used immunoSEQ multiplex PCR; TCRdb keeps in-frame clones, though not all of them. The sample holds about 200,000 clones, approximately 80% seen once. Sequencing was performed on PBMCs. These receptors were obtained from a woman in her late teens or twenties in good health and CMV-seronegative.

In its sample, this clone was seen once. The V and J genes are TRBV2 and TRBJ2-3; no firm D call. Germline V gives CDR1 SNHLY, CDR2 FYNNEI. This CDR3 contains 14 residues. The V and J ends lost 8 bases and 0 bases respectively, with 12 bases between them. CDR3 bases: TGTGCCAGCCCCCACTCCACTAGCACAGATACGCAGTATTTT. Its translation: CASPHSTSTDTQYF.

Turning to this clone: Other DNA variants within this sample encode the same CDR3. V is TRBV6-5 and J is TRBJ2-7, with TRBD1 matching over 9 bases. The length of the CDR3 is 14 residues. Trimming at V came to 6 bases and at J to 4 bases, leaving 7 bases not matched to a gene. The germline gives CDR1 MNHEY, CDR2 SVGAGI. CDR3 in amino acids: CASSPGTGRYEQYF. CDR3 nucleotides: TGTGCCAGCAGCCCCGGGACAGGGAGGTACGAGCAGTACTTC.

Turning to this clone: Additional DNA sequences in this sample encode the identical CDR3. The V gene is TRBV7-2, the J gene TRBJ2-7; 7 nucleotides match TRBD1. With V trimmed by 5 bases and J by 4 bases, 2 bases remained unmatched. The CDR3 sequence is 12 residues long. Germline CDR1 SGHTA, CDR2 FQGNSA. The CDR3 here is CASSPTGYEQYF. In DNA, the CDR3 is TGTGCCAGCAGCCCGACAGGGTACGAGCAGTACTTC. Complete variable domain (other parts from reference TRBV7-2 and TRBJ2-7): GAGVSQSPSNKVTEKGKDVELRCDPISGHTALYWYRQSLGQGLEFLIYFQGNSAPDKSGLPSDRFSAERTGGSVSTLTIQRTQQEDSAVYLCASSPTGYEQYFGPGTRLTVT.

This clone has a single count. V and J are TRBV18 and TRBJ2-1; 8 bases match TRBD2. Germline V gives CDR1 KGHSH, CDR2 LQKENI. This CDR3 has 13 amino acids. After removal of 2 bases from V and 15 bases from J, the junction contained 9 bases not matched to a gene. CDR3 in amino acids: CASSPAKGTRPFF. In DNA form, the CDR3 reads TGTGCCAGCTCACCAGCGAAAGGGACTAGGCCGTTCTTC. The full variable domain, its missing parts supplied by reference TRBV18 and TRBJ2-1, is NAGVMQNPRHLVRRRGQEARLRCSPMKGHSHVYWYRQLPEEGLKFMVYLQKENIIDESGMPKERFSAEFPKEGPSILRIQQVVRGDSAAYFCASSPAKGTRPFFGPGTRLTVL.

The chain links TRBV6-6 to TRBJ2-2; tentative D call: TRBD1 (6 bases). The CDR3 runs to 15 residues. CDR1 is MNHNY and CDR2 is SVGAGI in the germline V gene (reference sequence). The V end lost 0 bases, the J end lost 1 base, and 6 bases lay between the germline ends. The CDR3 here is CASSYSQGNTGELFF. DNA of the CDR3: TGTGCCAGCAGTTACTCACAGGGGAACACCGGGGAGCTGTTTTTT.

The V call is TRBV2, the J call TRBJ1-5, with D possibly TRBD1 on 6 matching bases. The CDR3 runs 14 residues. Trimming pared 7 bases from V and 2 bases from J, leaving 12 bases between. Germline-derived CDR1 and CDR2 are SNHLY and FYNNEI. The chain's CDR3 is CASTKDSRNQPQHF. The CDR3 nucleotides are TGTGCCAGCACCAAGGACAGCCGCAATCAGCCCCAGCATTTT. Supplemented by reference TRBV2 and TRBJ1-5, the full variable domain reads EPEVTQTPSHQVTQMGQEVILRCVPISNHLYFYWYRQILGQKVEFLVSFYNNEISEKSEIFDDQFSVERPDGSNFTLKIRSTKLEDSAMYFCASTKDSRNQPQHFGDGTRLSIL.

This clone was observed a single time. CDR3 amino acids: CSVDIGQGGRASITEAFF. The CDR3 DNA is TGCAGCGTTGACATAGGACAGGGTGGGCGTGCGAGCATCACTGAAGCTTTCTTT. The chain recombines TRBV29-1 with TRBJ1-1, with 8 bases identical to TRBD1. The V gene end was trimmed by 3 bases and the J gene end by 4 bases; junction bases not matched to a gene: 19. CDR1 is SQVTM and CDR2 is ANQGSEA in the germline V gene. This CDR3 contains 18 residues.

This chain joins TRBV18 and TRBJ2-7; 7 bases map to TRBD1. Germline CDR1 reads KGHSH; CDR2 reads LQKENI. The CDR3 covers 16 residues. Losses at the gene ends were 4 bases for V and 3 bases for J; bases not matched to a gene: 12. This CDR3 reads CASSQGTEGSGYEQYV. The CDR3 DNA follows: TGTGCCAGCTCACAAGGGACAGAAGGGTCCGGCTACGAGCAGTACGTC.